This T cell receptor beta chain stems from a study of shared clonotypes between healthy human individuals. As handled by the study authors: ImmunoSEQ sequences covered only the junction and lacked quality scores; filtering therefore differed. This table comes from immunoSEQ multiplex PCR, and its TCRdb copy is limited to in-frame clones, with some not included. V and J calls plus clone size are reproduced from that table; the DNA served to infer D and trimming. The data contain around 600,000 clones, roughly 98% of them singletons. Study findings and constraints: For naive CD4 cells, approximately 4.7% of clonotypes were shared across a few donors. Only a few donors were included, so the genetic and exposure-history diversity represented was limited. Naive subsets, compared against memory subsets, generally had larger estimated richness values.

Regarding this clone: Its antigen is not identified.

V shed 2 bases and J 5 bases; nucleotides not matched to a gene: 7. Germline-derived CDR1 and CDR2 are SQVTM and ANQGSEA. CDR3 size: 15 residues. CD45RO-negative cells were positively selected for CCR7, leaving out terminally differentiated effector memory CD45RA+ cells. The TCR was taken from a man aged 30-40 years in good health. Sequencing input: naive CD8+ T cells sorted from blood. The rearrangement joins TRBV29-1 to TRBJ2-1, with TRBD2 identical over 9 bases. The CDR3 DNA sequence: TGCAGCGTTGAACCTAGCGGGAATGAAGACAATGAGCAGTTCTTC. Translating gives CSVEPSGNEDNEQFF.